The 6 T cell receptor beta chains listed next were all sequenced from one sample in a study of CD8+CD57+ T cells in acquired aplastic anemia (dated by TCRdb to 2017 to 2018). TCRdb shows the sequencer as Illumina HiSeq 2000. Genomic DNA served as template for TCR beta VDJ combination and CDR3 sequence profiling. TCRdb reworked the public reads: Q25 trimming with fastp, MiXCR clone assembly, productive beta chains retained. Each entry merges the rows of one CDR3 protein and shows their most common DNA and genes. The sample table contains some 180,000 distinct CDR3 sequences; only one count was recorded for about 47% of them. The top ten clonotypes cover approximately 3% of the sample. The source material was sorted CD4+, CD8+, or CD8+CD57+ T cells (not recorded which) from PBMCs. These receptors came from a human donor in good health.

This clonotype was counted many times. CDR3 sequence reads: CASSLAGSQGLDTQYF. In nucleotides, the CDR3 is TGTGCCAGCAGCTTAGCTGGGAGCCAGGGGCTGGATACGCAGTATTTT. This chain uses TRBV7-2 with TRBJ2-3; D is perhaps TRBD1 (6 bases). This CDR3 is 16 amino acids long. V lost 0 bases to trimming and J lost 6 bases, with 16 bases between them. CDR1 is SGHTA and CDR2 is FQGNSA in the germline V gene.

The rearrangement joins TRBV9 to TRBJ1-1, with D unclear. Trimming removed 4 bases from V and 3 bases from J, with 10 bases in between. The length of the CDR3 is 13 residues. CDR1 SGDLS and CDR2 YYNGEE come from the germline V gene. DNA for the CDR3: TGTGCCAGCAGCCCCCGCTGGGACACTGAAGCTTTCTTT. It yields the protein CASSPRWDTEAFF. The entire variable domain, with the rest obtained from reference TRBV9 and TRBJ1-1, is as follows: DSGVTQTPKHLITATGQRVTLRCSPRSGDLSVYWYQQSLDQGLQFLIQYYNGEERAKGNILERFSAQQFPDLHSELNLSSLELGDSALYFCASSPRWDTEAFFGQGTRLTVV.

The rearrangement joins TRBV29-1 to TRBJ1-1; weak D call: TRBD1 (6 bases). Looked up from germline, CDR1 is SQVTM and CDR2 is ANQGSEA. Trimming stripped 8 bases from V and 1 base from J, with 14 bases between. The length of the CDR3 is 13 residues. CDR3 region: CSSEGGRNTEAFF. Here the CDR3 DNA reads TGCAGCTCAGAGGGGGGGAGGAACACTGAAGCTTTCTTT.

The V gene is TRBV10-3, the J gene TRBJ2-1; 8 bases line up with TRBD2. V gave up 4 bases and J gave up 7 bases; unmatched junction bases: 9. This CDR3 is 15 amino acids long. Germline V lookup: CDR1 ENHRY, CDR2 SYGVKD. The CDR3 sequence: CAISGERGGSNEQFF. The CDR3 region has the DNA TGTGCCATCAGTGGGGAACGGGGGGGCTCGAATGAGCAGTTCTTC.

The rearrangement uses TRBV20-1 and TRBJ1-5; D is unclear. Trimming removed 6 bases at V and 1 base at J, with 13 bases between. Looked up from germline, CDR1 is DFQATT and CDR2 is SNEGSKA (reference sequence). This CDR3 spans 14 amino acids. The CDR3 DNA sequence: TGCAGTGCCGCCCTAAGACTCAGCAATCAGCCCCAGCATTTT. Its translation: CSAALRLSNQPQHF.

The chain links TRBV7-8 to TRBJ2-5; possibly TRBD2 for D (5 bases). CDR1 and CDR2 from the germline V gene are SGHVS and FQNEAQ. CDR3 length: 15 amino acids. V was shortened by 2 bases and J by 0 bases, with 10 bases between the two germline ends. The CDR3 DNA reads TGTGCCAGCAGCTTATCGGACTTAAACCAAGAGACCCAGTACTTC. The encoded protein is CASSLSDLNQETQYF. Drawing the rest from reference TRBV7-8 and TRBJ2-5, the complete variable domain is GAGVSQSPRYKVAKRGQDVALRCDPISGHVSLFWYQQALGQGPEFLTYFQNEAQLDKSGLPSDRFFAERPEGSVSTLKIQRTQQEDSAVYLCASSLSDLNQETQYFGPGTRLLVL.